This TCR beta chain derives from a study of PD-1 blockade in classical Hodgkin lymphoma. Germline CDR1 is SNHLY and CDR2 is FYNNEI. J was trimmed by 5 bases and V by 6 bases; bases with no gene match: 21. The CDR3 is made up of 19 amino acids. Overall study findings and caveats: What drove the repertoire differences, possibly disease activity or prior therapy, has not been defined. TCR diversity at baseline was reported to be reduced in newly diagnosed patients relative to healthy donors.

A word on this clone: The target antigen is unknown.

Libraries were prepared by immunoSEQ multiplex PCR; TCRdb keeps only in-frame clonotypes and omits some of them. Seen here are 20,000 to 25,000 clones, 90% to 95% observed once, and the top ten hold roughly 5.5%. The time point denotes: newly diagnosed, previously untreated cHL patient sample. Comparison came from newly diagnosed, untreated classical Hodgkin lymphoma PBMCs. The receptor's source is a human donor with classical Hodgkin lymphoma. Source material: peripheral blood mononuclear cells (PBMCs). The chain carries TRBV2 and TRBJ2-3, with 9 bases fitting TRBD1. The CDR3 DNA sequence: TGTGCCAGCAGCCTACAGGGACAGGGACGAACTGATCACAAAGATACGCAGTATTTT. Its protein product is CASSLQGQGRTDHKDTQYF.